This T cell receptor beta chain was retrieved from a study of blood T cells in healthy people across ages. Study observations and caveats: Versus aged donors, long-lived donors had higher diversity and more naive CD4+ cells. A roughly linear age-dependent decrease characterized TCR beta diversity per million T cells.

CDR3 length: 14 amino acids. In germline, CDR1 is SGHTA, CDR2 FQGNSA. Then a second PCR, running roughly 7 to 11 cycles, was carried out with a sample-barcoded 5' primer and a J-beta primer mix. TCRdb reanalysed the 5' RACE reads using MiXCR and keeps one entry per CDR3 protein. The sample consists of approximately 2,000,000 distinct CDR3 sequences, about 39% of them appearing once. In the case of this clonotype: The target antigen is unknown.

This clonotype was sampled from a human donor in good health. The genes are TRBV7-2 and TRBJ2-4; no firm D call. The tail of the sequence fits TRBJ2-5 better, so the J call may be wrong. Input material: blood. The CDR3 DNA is TGTGCCAGCAGCTTAGCACAGTTTAGGGAGACCCAGTACTTC. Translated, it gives CASSLAQFRETQYF.